This TCR beta chain was recovered during a study of Tregs in tolerant kidney transplant recipients. Unstimulated regulatory T cells (CD4+CD25+CD127-), CD4+CD25- non-regulatory cells, CD4 and CD8 cells were FACS-sorted from thawed PBMCs. Here immunoSEQ multiplex PCR was the method, and the copy in TCRdb shows in-frame clones only, minus some. The sample lists 100,000 to 130,000 clones, 90% occurring once. Germline V gene sequence: CDR1 LNHDA, CDR2 SQIVND (reference sequence). V was trimmed by 6 bases and J by 6 bases, leaving 12 bases between them. This CDR3 region has 12 residues. A remark on this clone: Its antigen is still unknown.

Whole-study findings and limits: Biological reproducibility was not directly addressed, but technical replication error appeared minimal.

Sequences were derived from CD4+ T cells from blood, sampled before the transplant. The rearrangement uses TRBV19 and TRBJ2-7; no clear D gene. The clonotype comes from a human donor who received a combined kidney and bone marrow transplant. CDR3 sequence reads: CASSTPNGEQYF. The CDR3 DNA is TGTGCCAGTAGCACCCCAAACGGCGAGCAGTACTTC.